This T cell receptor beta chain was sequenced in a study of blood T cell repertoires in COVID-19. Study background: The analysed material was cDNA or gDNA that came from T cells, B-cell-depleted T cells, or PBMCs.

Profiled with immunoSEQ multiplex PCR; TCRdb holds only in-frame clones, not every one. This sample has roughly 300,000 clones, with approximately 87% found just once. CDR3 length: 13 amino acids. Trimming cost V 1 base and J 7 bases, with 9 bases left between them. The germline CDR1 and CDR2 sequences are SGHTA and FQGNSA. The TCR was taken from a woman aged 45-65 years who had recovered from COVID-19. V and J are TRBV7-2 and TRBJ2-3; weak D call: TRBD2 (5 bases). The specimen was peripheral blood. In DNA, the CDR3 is TGTGCCAGCAGCTTAGAGAGGGAGAATACGCAGTATTTT. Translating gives CASSLERENTQYF.